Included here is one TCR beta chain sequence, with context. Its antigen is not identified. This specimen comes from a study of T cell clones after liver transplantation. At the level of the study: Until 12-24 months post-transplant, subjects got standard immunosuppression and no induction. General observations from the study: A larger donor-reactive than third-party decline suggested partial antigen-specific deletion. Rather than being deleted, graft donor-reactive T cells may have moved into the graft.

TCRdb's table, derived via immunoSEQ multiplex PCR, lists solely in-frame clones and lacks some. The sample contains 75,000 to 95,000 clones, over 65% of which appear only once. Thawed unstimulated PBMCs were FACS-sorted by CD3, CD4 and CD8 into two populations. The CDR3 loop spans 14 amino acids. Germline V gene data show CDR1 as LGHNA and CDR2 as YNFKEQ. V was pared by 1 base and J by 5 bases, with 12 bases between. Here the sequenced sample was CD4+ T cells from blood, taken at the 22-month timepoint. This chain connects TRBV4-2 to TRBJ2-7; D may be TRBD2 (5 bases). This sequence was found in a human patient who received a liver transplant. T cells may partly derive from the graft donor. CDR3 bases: TGTGCCAGCAGCCAAGGAGACCTCGGGGACGAGCAGTACTTC. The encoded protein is CASSQGDLGDEQYF.